Presented here are 31 T cell receptor beta chains from one specimen sequenced in a study of T cell repertoires in cytomegalovirus infection (dated by TCRdb to 2018 to 2020). These receptors' targets are unknown. This sample's treatment or condition label indicates: in vitro stimulation with specific CMV peptide epitopes to enrich CMV-specific T cells. The reads were generated on an Illumina HiSeq 1500. Using fastp trimming at Q25 and MiXCR clonotype assembly, TCRdb reanalyzed the public sequencing data and kept in-frame beta chains. Each entry is one CDR3 protein sequence, shown with its most common DNA and genes. For this sample the table gives around 360,000 distinct CDR3 sequences, of which just under 35% were detected only once. Jointly, the top ten make up approximately 12% of the sample. This material consisted of cultured PBMCs, taken from culture after CMV antigen stimulation. The source is a human donor in good health (CMV status not recorded). Some clones in this sample may be carry-over from other donors' samples.

This chain joins TRBV4-1 and TRBJ1-4; TRBD1 matches at 7 bases. With 4 bases clipped from V and 6 bases from J, the junction kept 8 bases outside the gene matches. The CDR3 consists of 15 residues. Germline V CDR1 and CDR2: MGHRA, YSYEKL. In DNA, the CDR3 is TGCGCCAGCAGCCTCATTCGACAGGGAGATGAAAAACTGTTTTTT. Its translation is CASSLIRQGDEKLFF.

The chain recombines TRBV20-1 with TRBJ2-1, with TRBD1 matching over 7 bases. Unmatched junction bases numbered 9, after V lost 6 bases and J lost 4 bases. The CDR3 runs to 14 residues. Germline CDR1 DFQATT, CDR2 SNEGSKA (reference sequence). The CDR3 is CSAIDRVRYNEQFF. As DNA, the CDR3 is TGCAGTGCCATCGACAGGGTGAGGTACAATGAGCAGTTCTTC.

The chain combines TRBV15 with TRBJ1-5; D is uncertain. Germline lookup yields CDR1 LNHNV and CDR2 YYDKDF (reference sequence). Trimming removed 3 bases at V and 0 bases at J, with 9 bases between. CDR3 length equals 15 residues. CDR3 sequence reads: CATSRQDRSNQPQHF. CDR3 coding DNA: TGTGCCACCAGCAGGCAGGACCGTAGCAATCAGCCCCAGCATTTT.

The genes are TRBV5-8 and TRBJ2-1; no firm D call. The CDR3 loop spans 14 amino acids. Between the trimmed V and J ends, which lost 4 bases and 4 bases, there was a span of 12 bases. CDR1 and CDR2 from the germline V gene are SGHTS and YDEGEE. DNA for the CDR3: TGTGCCAGCAGCCCTCTAGAGTCGTACAATGAGCAGTTCTTC. Protein sequence: CASSPLESYNEQFF.

The gene calls are TRBV20-1 and TRBJ2-7, with D possibly TRBD2 on 5 matching bases. This CDR3 has 13 amino acids. Germline V CDR1 and CDR2: DFQATT, SNEGSKA (reference sequence). V was cut by 3 bases and J by 4 bases, with 13 bases left in between. CDR3 DNA: TGCAGTGCTAGGGTATCACCGGGGTACGAGCAGTACTTC. It specifies CSARVSPGYEQYF.

This clonotype has a handful of counts. V usage is TRBV6-1 and J usage is TRBJ2-3; 7 nucleotides align to TRBD1. V lost 6 bases to trimming and J lost 2 bases; unmatched junction nucleotides: 8. The CDR3 runs to 15 residues. CDR1 and CDR2 (germline): MNHNS, SASEGT. The CDR3 DNA sequence: TGTGCCAGCAGCTCAGACAGGGATAACACAGATACGCAGTATTTT. It is translated as CASSSDRDNTDTQYF.

In its sample, this clonotype was seen once. This sequence joins TRBV28 and TRBJ1-2, with TRBD1 matching over 8 bases. V lost 10 bases to trimming and J lost 4 bases; unmatched junction nucleotides: 11. This CDR3 region has 14 residues. Germline V lookup: CDR1 MDHEN, CDR2 SYDVKM. In DNA form, the CDR3 reads TGTGCCATCCTACCAGAAACAGGGGGCTATGGCTACACCTTC. It encodes CAILPETGGYGYTF.

V and J are TRBV7-4 and TRBJ1-3; 9 bases map to TRBD1. Trimming at V came to 3 bases and at J to 10 bases, leaving 1 base not matched to a gene. The germline CDR1 and CDR2 sequences are SGHVT and SQSDAQ. The CDR3 runs to 12 residues. CDR3 DNA sequence: TGTGCCAGCAGCTTCGGACAGGGGACCATATATTTT. Amino acids: CASSFGQGTIYF.

This clonotype was counted between two and nine times. The J gene is TRBJ1-2, the V gene TRBV5-4; 10 bases line up with TRBD1. CDR3 size: 16 residues. The trim removed 4 bases at V and 3 bases at J, leaving 9 bases unmatched. From germline, CDR1 is SGHNT and CDR2 YYREEE (reference sequence). In DNA, the CDR3 is TGTGCCAGCAGCCTGACAGGGGGCATTGTCTACTATGGCTACACCTTC. As protein: CASSLTGGIVYYGYTF.

The chain couples TRBV19 to TRBJ2-2, with D perhaps matching TRBD2 (5 bases). The V end was cut by 7 bases, the J end by 0 bases, with 9 bases between. Germline V gives CDR1 LNHDA, CDR2 SQIVND (reference sequence). This CDR3 contains 14 residues. The CDR3 DNA reads as TGTGCCAGTAAAAAGCGGACGAACACCGGGGAGCTGTTTTTT. It encodes CASKKRTNTGELFF. Full variable domain (missing parts from reference TRBV19 and TRBJ2-2): DGGITQSPKYLFRKEGQNVTLSCEQNLNHDAMYWYRQDPGQGLRLIYYSQIVNDFQKGDIAEGYSVSREKKESFPLTVTSAQKNPTAFYLCASKKRTNTGELFFGEGSRLTVL.

This CDR3 is CASSQGGVQETQYF. The CDR3 DNA reads TGCGCCAGCAGCCAAGGGGGAGTCCAAGAGACCCAGTACTTC. The V gene is TRBV4-1, the J gene TRBJ2-5; weak D call: TRBD2 (5 bases). V lost 1 base to trimming and J lost 1 base, with 7 bases between them. The germline gives CDR1 MGHRA, CDR2 YSYEKL. This CDR3 contains 14 residues.

This chain uses TRBV7-2 with TRBJ1-5; 10 bases fit TRBD1. The V gene end was trimmed by 4 bases and the J gene end by 7 bases; junction bases not matched to a gene: 7. The CDR3 loop spans 15 amino acids. Germline V gives CDR1 SGHTA, CDR2 FQGNSA. The CDR3: CASSSDRGRLQPQHF. CDR3 bases: TGTGCCAGCAGCTCCGACAGGGGGCGCCTCCAGCCCCAGCATTTT.

The chain joins TRBV11-2 to TRBJ2-7; D is ambiguous. This CDR3 region has 14 residues. Trimming shortened V by 1 base and J by 0 bases, and 7 bases separated the two germline ends. Germline V gene data show CDR1 as SGHAT and CDR2 as FQNNGV. The CDR3, as DNA: TGTGCCAGCAGCTTAGGGGCCAGCTCCTACGAGCAGTACGTC. Protein sequence: CASSLGASSYEQYV.

V usage is TRBV12-3 or TRBV12-4 and J usage is TRBJ2-1, with 10 nucleotides matching TRBD1. The CDR3 is made up of 15 amino acids. The trim removed 3 bases at V and 2 bases at J, leaving 1 base unmatched. Here the CDR3 reads CASSFGTGAYNEQFF. The CDR3 DNA reads TGTGCCAGCAGTTTCGGGACAGGGGCCTACAATGAGCAGTTCTTC.

The CDR3 DNA reads TGCAGTGCTAGACGGGTCTACGAGCAGTACTTC. Translation gives CSARRVYEQYF. The chain combines TRBV20-1 with TRBJ2-7; D gene ambiguous. The V gene's germline CDR1 is DFQATT and CDR2 SNEGSKA (reference sequence). Trimming pared 2 bases from V and 3 bases from J, leaving 5 bases between. This CDR3 comprises 11 residues.

There are a few counts of this clonotype. The chain has TRBV19 and TRBJ1-6, with D perhaps matching TRBD1 (5 bases). From germline, CDR1 is LNHDA and CDR2 SQIVND (reference sequence). V was pared by 4 bases and J by 5 bases, with 15 bases between. The CDR3 has 16 residues. The CDR3 DNA reads TGTGCCAGTAGTACCTGGGGCAGCAGAAATAATTCACCCCTCCACTTT. The encoded protein is CASSTWGSRNNSPLHF.

V gene TRBV7-9 combines with J gene TRBJ2-3; possibly TRBD2 for D (5 bases). Trimming stripped 1 base from V and 2 bases from J, with 16 bases between. The CDR3 runs 17 residues. In germline, CDR1 is SEHNR, CDR2 FQNEAQ (reference sequence). The CDR3 DNA is TGTGCCAGCAGCTTAGGGCTGTTCGCGGGCCCCACAGATACGCAGTATTTT. This sequence encodes CASSLGLFAGPTDTQYF.

This chain links TRBV28 with TRBJ2-1; D may be TRBD1 (5 bases). CDR1 is MDHEN, CDR2 SYDVKM, per germline. Trimming removed 7 bases at V and 4 bases at J, with 11 bases between. This CDR3 has 13 amino acids. In DNA, the CDR3 is TGTGCCAGCACCGTGACAGCTTACAATGAGCAGTTCTTC. Translation gives CASTVTAYNEQFF.

The V gene is TRBV12-3 or TRBV12-4, the J gene TRBJ1-1; 7 bases match TRBD1. V shed 5 bases and J 4 bases; nucleotides not matched to a gene: 7. The CDR3 covers 14 residues. CDR3 in DNA: TGTGCCAGCAGTATATTACCAGGGGGCACTGAAGCTTTCTTT. Encoded protein: CASSILPGGTEAFF.

The chain links TRBV19 to TRBJ1-6, with D possibly TRBD1 on 5 matching bases. The length of the CDR3 is 15 residues. The ends were cut back, 5 bases at V and 5 bases at J, with 13 bases in the middle. The germline gives CDR1 LNHDA, CDR2 SQIVND (reference sequence). This chain's CDR3 is CASSVGTLNNSPLHF. In DNA, the CDR3 is TGTGCCAGTAGTGTTGGGACGTTAAATAATTCACCCCTCCACTTT.

In its sample, this clonotype was seen a few times. V is TRBV7-2 and J is TRBJ2-7; D gene unclear. V was cut by 6 bases and J by 6 bases, with 12 bases left in between. The CDR3 has 12 residues. Germline CDR1 SGHTA, CDR2 FQGNSA. The DNA of the CDR3 is TGTGCCAGCAGGGCTGCGAGCGCCGAGCAGTACGTC. It specifies CASRAASAEQYV.

This chain links TRBV6-2 or TRBV6-3 with TRBJ2-7; D is unclear. Trimming left V 4 bases short and J 0 bases short, with 7 bases between. Per germline, CDR1 MNHEY and CDR2 SVGEGT. This CDR3 region has 13 residues. CDR3 region: CASSLAVSYEQYV. CDR3 sequence (DNA): TGTGCCAGCAGTTTGGCTGTCTCCTACGAGCAGTACGTC.

The V gene is TRBV7-3, the J gene TRBJ2-7; D gene ambiguous. V lost 1 base and J lost 0, with 7 bases in between. Germline V lookup: CDR1 SGHTA, CDR2 FQGTGA. This CDR3 is built from 14 residues. CDR3 sequence: CASSLIDNSYEQYF. The CDR3 coding sequence is TGTGCCAGCAGCTTAATCGATAACTCCTACGAGCAGTACTTC. Full variable domain (rest looked up from reference TRBV7-3 and TRBJ2-7): GAGVSQTPSNKVTEKGKYVELRCDPISGHTALYWYRQSLGQGPEFLIYFQGTGAADDSGLPNDRFFAVRPEGSVSTLKIQRTERGDSAVYLCASSLIDNSYEQYFGPGTRLTVT.

The rearrangement joins TRBV9 to TRBJ2-1; TRBD2 agrees at 8 bases. After removal of 4 bases from V and 6 bases from J, the junction contained 12 bases not matched to a gene. There are 16 residues in the CDR3. CDR1 and CDR2 (germline): SGDLS, YYNGEE. CDR3 in DNA: TGTGCCAGCAGCAAACGACTGGGGGCGGGAGGCAATGAGCAGTTCTTC. It translates to CASSKRLGAGGNEQFF.

This clonotype occurred many times. One end of the junction does not line up with germline, which may come from a read error. This sequence joins TRBV7-2 and TRBJ2-1; weak D call: TRBD2 (5 bases). CDR1 is SGHTA, CDR2 FQGNSA, per germline. The CDR3 covers 13 residues. The CDR3 loop is CASSRETYSEQFF. The CDR3, as DNA: TGTGCCAGCAGCCGGGAAACTTACAGTGAGCAGTTCTTC. Combining the CDR3 with reference TRBV7-2 and TRBJ2-1 gives the whole variable domain GAGVSQSPSNKVTEKGKDVELRCDPISGHTALYWYRQSLGQGLEFLIYFQGNSAPDKSGLPSDRFSAERTGGSVSTLTIQRTQQEDSAVYLCASSRETYSEQFFGPGTRLTVL.

This clonotype turned up a few times. The rearrangement links TRBV19 to TRBJ2-3, with D unresolved. Trimming took 7 bases from V and 0 from J, leaving 8 bases between them. The CDR3 is 13 residues long. Germline V gene sequence: CDR1 LNHDA, CDR2 SQIVND (reference sequence). CDR3 nucleotides: TGTGCCAGTATGGGAAGTAGCACAGATACGCAGTATTTT. Its translation is CASMGSSTDTQYF.

This chain links TRBV5-4 with TRBJ2-3; a weak D match, TRBD1 (6 bases). The CDR3 length is 15 residues. V was cut by 0 bases and J by 0 bases, with 8 bases left in between. Germline V gene sequence: CDR1 SGHNT, CDR2 YYREEE (reference sequence). The DNA of the CDR3 is TGTGCCAGCAGCTTGGGACAGGTTAGCACAGATACGCAGTATTTT. As protein: CASSLGQVSTDTQYF.

V is TRBV6-1 and J is TRBJ2-3, with 10 nucleotides matching TRBD2. The germline V gene encodes CDR1 MNHNS and CDR2 SASEGT. Losses at the gene ends were 2 bases for V and 1 base for J; bases not matched to a gene: 3. CDR3 length: 16 amino acids. CDR3 nucleotide sequence: TGTGCCAGCAGTGAACGGCTAGCGGGAGGCACAGATACGCAGTATTTT. It encodes CASSERLAGGTDTQYF.

Only a few counts were recorded for this clonotype. The rearrangement links TRBV28 to TRBJ1-4; 7 positions match TRBD1. The germline V gene encodes CDR1 MDHEN and CDR2 SYDVKM. J lost 9 bases, V lost 5 bases, and 9 bases had no gene match. This CDR3 contains 14 residues. The CDR3 DNA reads TGTGCCAGCAGTATTACAGGGGCGAGGAAAAAACTGTTTTTT. As protein: CASSITGARKKLFF.

This clonotype was picked up many times. The genes are TRBV7-6 and TRBJ2-1; D is uncertain. Between the trimmed V and J ends, which lost 2 bases and 5 bases, there was a span of 10 bases. Looked up from germline, CDR1 is SGHVS and CDR2 is FNYEAQ. This CDR3 has 14 residues. CDR3 in amino acids: CASSLSLAHNEQFF. In nucleotides, the CDR3 is TGTGCCAGCAGCTTAAGCCTCGCACACAATGAGCAGTTCTTC.

The V call is TRBV28, the J call TRBJ2-7; D gene uncertain. The CDR3 is 13 amino acids. CDR1 MDHEN and CDR2 SYDVKM come from the germline V gene. The V end was cut by 3 bases, the J end by 2 bases, with 8 bases between. CDR3 nucleotide sequence: TGTGCCAGCAGTTTTAGTACCACCTACGAGCAGTACTTC. Translating it yields CASSFSTTYEQYF.